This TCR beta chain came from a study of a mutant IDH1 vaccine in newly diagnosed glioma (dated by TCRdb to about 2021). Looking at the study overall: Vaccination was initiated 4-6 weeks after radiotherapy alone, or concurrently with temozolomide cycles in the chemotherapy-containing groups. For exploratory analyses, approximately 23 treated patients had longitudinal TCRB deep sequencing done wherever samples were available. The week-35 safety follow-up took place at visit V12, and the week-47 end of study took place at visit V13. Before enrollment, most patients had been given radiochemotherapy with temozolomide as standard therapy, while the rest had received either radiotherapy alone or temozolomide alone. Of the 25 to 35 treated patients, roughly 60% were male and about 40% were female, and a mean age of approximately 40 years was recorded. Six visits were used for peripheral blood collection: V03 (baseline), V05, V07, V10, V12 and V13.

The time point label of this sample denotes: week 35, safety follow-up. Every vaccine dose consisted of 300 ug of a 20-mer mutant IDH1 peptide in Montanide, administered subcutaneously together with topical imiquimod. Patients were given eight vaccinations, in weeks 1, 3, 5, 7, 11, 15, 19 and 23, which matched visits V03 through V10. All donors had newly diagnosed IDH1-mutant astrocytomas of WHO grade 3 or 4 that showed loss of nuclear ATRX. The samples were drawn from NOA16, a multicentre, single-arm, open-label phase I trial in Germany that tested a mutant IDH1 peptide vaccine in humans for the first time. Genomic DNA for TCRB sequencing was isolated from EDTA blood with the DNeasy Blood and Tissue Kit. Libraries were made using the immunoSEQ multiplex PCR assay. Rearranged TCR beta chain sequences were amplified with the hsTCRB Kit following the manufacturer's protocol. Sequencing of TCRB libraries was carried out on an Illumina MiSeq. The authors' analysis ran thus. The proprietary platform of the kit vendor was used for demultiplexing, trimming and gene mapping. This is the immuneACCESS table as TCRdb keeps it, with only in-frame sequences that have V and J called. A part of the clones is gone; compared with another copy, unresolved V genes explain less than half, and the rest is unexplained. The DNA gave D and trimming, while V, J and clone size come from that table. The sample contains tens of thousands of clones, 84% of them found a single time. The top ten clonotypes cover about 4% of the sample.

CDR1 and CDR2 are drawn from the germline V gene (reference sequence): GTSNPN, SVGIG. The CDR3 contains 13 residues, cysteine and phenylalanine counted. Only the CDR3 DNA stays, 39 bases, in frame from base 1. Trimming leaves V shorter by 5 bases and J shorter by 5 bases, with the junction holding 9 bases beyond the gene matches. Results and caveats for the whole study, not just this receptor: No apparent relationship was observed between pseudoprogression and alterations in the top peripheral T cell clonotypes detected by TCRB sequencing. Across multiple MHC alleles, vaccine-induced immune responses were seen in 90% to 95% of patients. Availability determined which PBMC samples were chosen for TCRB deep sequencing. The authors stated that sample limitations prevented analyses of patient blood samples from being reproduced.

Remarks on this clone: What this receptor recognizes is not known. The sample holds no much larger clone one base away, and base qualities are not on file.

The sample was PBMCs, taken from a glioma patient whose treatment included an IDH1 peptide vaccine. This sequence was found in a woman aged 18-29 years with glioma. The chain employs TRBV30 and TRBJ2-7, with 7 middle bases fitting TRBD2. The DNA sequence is TGTGCCTGGGCGTTGGGGAGGGTTGACGAGCAGTACTTC. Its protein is CAWALGRVDEQYF.